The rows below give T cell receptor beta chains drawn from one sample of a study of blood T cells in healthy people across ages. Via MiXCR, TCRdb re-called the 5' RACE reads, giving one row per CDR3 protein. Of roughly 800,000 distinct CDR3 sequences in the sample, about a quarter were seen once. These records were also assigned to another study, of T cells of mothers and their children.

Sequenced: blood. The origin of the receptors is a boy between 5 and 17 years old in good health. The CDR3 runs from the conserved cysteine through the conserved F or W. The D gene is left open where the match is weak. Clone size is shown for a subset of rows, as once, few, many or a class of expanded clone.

CDR3 DNA: TGTGCCAGCATCAAGTACTGGGGACAGGGAGACCAAGAGACCCAGTACTTC
CDR3 protein: CASIKYWGQGDQETQYF
J gene: TRBJ2-5
V gene: TRBV12-3/TRBV12-4
D gene: TRBD1
clone size: .

CDR3 DNA: TGCAGCGTCGCCCTGTTTGAGGGAACCGATAACATGAACACTGAAGCTTTCTTT
CDR3 protein: CSVALFEGTDNMNTEAFF
J gene: TRBJ1-1
V gene: TRBV29-1
D gene: .
clone size: .

CDR3 DNA: TGTGCCAGCAGTTTATATAGCTCGGCGGGAGCCAAAAACATTCAGTACTTC
CDR3 protein: CASSLYSSAGAKNIQYF
J gene: TRBJ2-4
V gene: TRBV28
D gene: .
clone size: .

CDR3 DNA: TGTGCTAGTGGTTTGGTACTAGGGGGCGGCACAGATACGCAGTATTTT
CDR3 protein: CASGLVLGGGTDTQYF
J gene: TRBJ2-3
V gene: TRBV12-5
D gene: TRBD1
clone size: few

CDR3 DNA: TGCGCCAGCAGTGAGTTGGGGGGCGCGGGCTATGGCTACACCTTC
CDR3 protein: CASSELGGAGYGYTF
J gene: TRBJ1-2
V gene: TRBV10-2
D gene: .
clone size: .

CDR3 DNA: TGTGCCAGCAGCGTAGCAGGCGGGGGGGTCGCCGGGGAGCTGTTTTTT
CDR3 protein: CASSVAGGGVAGELFF
J gene: TRBJ2-2
V gene: TRBV9
D gene: TRBD2
clone size: .

CDR3 DNA: TGCGCCAGCAGCCCGGGACTAGCGGGAGGGATAGGTTATGAGCAGTTCTTC
CDR3 protein: CASSPGLAGGIGYEQFF
J gene: TRBJ2-1
V gene: TRBV5-1
D gene: TRBD2
clone size: .

CDR3 DNA: TGCGCCAGCGGTCGGGGGCGATCGACCTACGAGCAGTACTTC
CDR3 protein: CASGRGRSTYEQYF
J gene: TRBJ2-7
V gene: TRBV5-1
D gene: .
clone size: few

CDR3 DNA: TGTGCCGCCAGCAGCGGCAGGCCCCCTGTGGAGACCCAGTACTTC
CDR3 protein: CAASSGRPPVETQYF
J gene: TRBJ2-5
V gene: TRBV15
D gene: .
clone size: .

CDR3 DNA: TGCGCCAGCAGCGGAACAGCGGGAGAAGTCACAGATACGCAGTATTTT
CDR3 protein: CASSGTAGEVTDTQYF
J gene: TRBJ2-3
V gene: TRBV5-1
D gene: TRBD2
clone size: few

CDR3 DNA: TGTGCCAGCAGCCCCCGGGACATTAGAGGTGAAAAACTGTTTTTT
CDR3 protein: CASSPRDIRGEKLFF
J gene: TRBJ1-4
V gene: TRBV7-9
D gene: .
clone size: .

CDR3 DNA: TGCAGTGCTAGAGATCAAAACCTAATAGATACGCAGTATTTT
CDR3 protein: CSARDQNLIDTQYF
J gene: TRBJ2-3
V gene: TRBV20-1
D gene: .
clone size: few

CDR3 DNA: TGTGCCAGCAGTGCGTTGAGCTCCTACAATGAGCAGTTCTTC
CDR3 protein: CASSALSSYNEQFF
J gene: TRBJ2-1
V gene: TRBV6-1
D gene: .
clone size: few

CDR3 DNA: TGTGCCAGCAGTTTGTCGGGCCAGCGACTAGCCAAAAACATTCAGTACTTC
CDR3 protein: CASSLSGQRLAKNIQYF
J gene: TRBJ2-4
V gene: TRBV28
D gene: .
clone size: once

CDR3 DNA: TGTGCCACCAGCAGTCAAAGGTCGAGGGTCGACGAGCAGTACTTC
CDR3 protein: CATSSQRSRVDEQYF
J gene: TRBJ2-7
V gene: TRBV15
D gene: .
clone size: few

CDR3 DNA: TGTGCCTGGAACCAGGCCGGAATCAAAGAGACCCAATACTTC
CDR3 protein: CAWNQAGIKETQYF
J gene: TRBJ2-5
V gene: TRBV30
D gene: .
clone size: .

CDR3 DNA: TGTGCCAGCAGCTTATCGGTAGCGGGGGGGCGTGGGACCCAGTACTTC
CDR3 protein: CASSLSVAGGRGTQYF
J gene: TRBJ2-5
V gene: TRBV7-3
D gene: TRBD2
clone size: .

CDR3 DNA: TGTGCCAGCAGCGCTCCGGGGGACGAGACCCAGTACTTC
CDR3 protein: CASSAPGDETQYF
J gene: TRBJ2-5
V gene: TRBV7-3
D gene: .
clone size: many

CDR3 DNA: TGCGCCAGCAGCCAAGACAGGGGGAATCCCGGGGAGCTGTTTTTT
CDR3 protein: CASSQDRGNPGELFF
J gene: TRBJ2-2
V gene: TRBV4-1
D gene: TRBD1
clone size: .

CDR3 DNA: TGTGCCAGCAGCCAAGGCCGAATCGAGCAGTACTTC
CDR3 protein: CASSQGRIEQYF
J gene: TRBJ2-7
V gene: TRBV14
D gene: .
clone size: few

CDR3 DNA: TGCGCCAGCAGCTTGTCCACGGGACAGGGGGCTGTTGAAGCTTTCTTT
CDR3 protein: CASSLSTGQGAVEAFF
J gene: TRBJ1-1
V gene: TRBV5-1
D gene: TRBD1
clone size: few

CDR3 DNA: TGTGCCTGGAGCCTCCCCTGGGGGCGACTGGGGGAGACCCAGTACTTC
CDR3 protein: CAWSLPWGRLGETQYF
J gene: TRBJ2-5
V gene: TRBV30
D gene: .
clone size: .

CDR3 DNA: TGTGCCAGCAGCGGATACCGTCAGCGGGGGGGAGAAGAGACCCAGTACTTC
CDR3 protein: CASSGYRQRGGEETQYF
J gene: TRBJ2-5
V gene: TRBV13
D gene: TRBD2
clone size: .

CDR3 DNA: TGCAGCGTTGAGGGCAGTGACGGTGAAAAACTGTTTTTT
CDR3 protein: CSVEGSDGEKLFF
J gene: TRBJ1-4
V gene: TRBV29-1
D gene: .
clone size: many

CDR3 DNA: TGCGCCAGCAGCTTGGCAGCGGGGACTAACTACGAGCAGTACTTC
CDR3 protein: CASSLAAGTNYEQYF
J gene: TRBJ2-7
V gene: TRBV5-1
D gene: TRBD2
clone size: few

CDR3 DNA: TGCGCCAGCAGCTCCGGACAGGGGGTCGACTATGGCTACACCTTC
CDR3 protein: CASSSGQGVDYGYTF
J gene: TRBJ1-2
V gene: TRBV5-1
D gene: TRBD1
clone size: .

CDR3 DNA: TGTGCCAGCAGTGACTCTTGGCGGTTTAGAGGTGAAGCTTTCTTT
CDR3 protein: CASSDSWRFRGEAFF
J gene: TRBJ1-1
V gene: TRBV6-4
D gene: .
clone size: .

CDR3 DNA: TGTGCCAGCAGCCCCGCCGGCTCCTACAATGAGCAGTTCTTC
CDR3 protein: CASSPAGSYNEQFF
J gene: TRBJ2-1
V gene: TRBV3-1
D gene: .
clone size: few

CDR3 DNA: TGTGCCAGCTCACCACTTCCACAGGGCGGCGAGACCCAGTACTTC
CDR3 protein: CASSPLPQGGETQYF
J gene: TRBJ2-5
V gene: TRBV18
D gene: .
clone size: .

CDR3 DNA: TGCGCCAGCAGTGAGTCGAAGCCGGGGTGGGGTACTGAAGCTTTCTTT
CDR3 protein: CASSESKPGWGTEAFF
J gene: TRBJ1-1
V gene: TRBV10-1
D gene: .
clone size: .

CDR3 DNA: TGTGCCAGCAGCTTAAGAATCCGCCGACCGAACACCGGGGAGCTGTTTTTT
CDR3 protein: CASSLRIRRPNTGELFF
J gene: TRBJ2-2
V gene: TRBV11-2
D gene: .
clone size: few

CDR3 DNA: TGTGCCAGTGCCGCTGGGGCCAACGTCCTGACTTTC
CDR3 protein: CASAAGANVLTF
J gene: TRBJ2-6
V gene: TRBV6-5
D gene: .
clone size: few

CDR3 DNA: TGTGCCATCAGTGAGTCGATCAGGGATGGCACAGATACGCAGTATTTT
CDR3 protein: CAISESIRDGTDTQYF
J gene: TRBJ2-3
V gene: TRBV10-3
D gene: .
clone size: .